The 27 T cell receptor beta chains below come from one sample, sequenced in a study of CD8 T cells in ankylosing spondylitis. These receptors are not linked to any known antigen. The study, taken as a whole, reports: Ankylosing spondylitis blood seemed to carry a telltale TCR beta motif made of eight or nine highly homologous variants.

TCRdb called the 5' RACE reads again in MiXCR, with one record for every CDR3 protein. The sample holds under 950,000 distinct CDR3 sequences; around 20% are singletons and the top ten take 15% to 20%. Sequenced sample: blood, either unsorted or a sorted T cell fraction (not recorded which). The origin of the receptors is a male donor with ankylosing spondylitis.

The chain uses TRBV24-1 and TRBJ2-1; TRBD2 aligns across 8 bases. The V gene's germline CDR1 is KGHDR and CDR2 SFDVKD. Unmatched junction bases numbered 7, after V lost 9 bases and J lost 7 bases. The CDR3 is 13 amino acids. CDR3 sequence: CATGDGGGNEQFF. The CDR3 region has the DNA TGTGCCACCGGCGACGGGGGGGGAAATGAGCAGTTCTTC.

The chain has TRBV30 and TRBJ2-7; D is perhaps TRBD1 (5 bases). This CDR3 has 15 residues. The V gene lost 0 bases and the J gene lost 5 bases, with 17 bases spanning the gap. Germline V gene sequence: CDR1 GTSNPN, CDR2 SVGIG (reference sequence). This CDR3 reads CAWSVRQGVNDEQYF. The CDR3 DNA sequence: TGTGCCTGGAGTGTACGACAAGGGGTTAATGACGAGCAGTACTTC.

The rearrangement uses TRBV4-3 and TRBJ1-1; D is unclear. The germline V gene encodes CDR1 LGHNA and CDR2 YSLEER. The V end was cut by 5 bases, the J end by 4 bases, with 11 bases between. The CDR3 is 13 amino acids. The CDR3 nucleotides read TGCGCCAGCAGCAAAAACCGAATCACTGAAGCTTTCTTT. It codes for CASSKNRITEAFF.

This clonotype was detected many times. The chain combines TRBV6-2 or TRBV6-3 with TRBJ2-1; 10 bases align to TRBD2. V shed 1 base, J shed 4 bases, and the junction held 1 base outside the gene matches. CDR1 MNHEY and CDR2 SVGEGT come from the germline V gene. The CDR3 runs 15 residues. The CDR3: CASSYLGLAYNEQFF. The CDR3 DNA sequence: TGTGCCAGCAGTTACTTGGGACTAGCGTACAATGAGCAGTTCTTC.

The CDR3 DNA is TGCGCCAGCGGTTGGAACAGATGGGCCGGGGAGCTGTTTTTT. This gives the protein CASGWNRWAGELFF. V gene TRBV5-1 combines with J gene TRBJ2-2; D call uncertain. Germline V CDR1 and CDR2: SGHRS, YFSETQ. V gave up 7 bases and J gave up 6 bases, with 16 bases separating them. The CDR3 sequence is 14 residues long.

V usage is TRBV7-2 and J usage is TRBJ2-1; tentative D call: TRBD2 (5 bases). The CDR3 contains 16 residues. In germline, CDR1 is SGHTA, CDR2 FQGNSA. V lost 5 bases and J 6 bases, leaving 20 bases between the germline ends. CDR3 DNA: TGTGCCAGCAGCACACCTGGGCTAGCAGGTGGCAATGAGCAGTTCTTC. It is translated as CASSTPGLAGGNEQFF. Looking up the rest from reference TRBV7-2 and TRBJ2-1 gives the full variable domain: GAGVSQSPSNKVTEKGKDVELRCDPISGHTALYWYRQSLGQGLEFLIYFQGNSAPDKSGLPSDRFSAERTGGSVSTLTIQRTQQEDSAVYLCASSTPGLAGGNEQFFGPGTRLTVL.

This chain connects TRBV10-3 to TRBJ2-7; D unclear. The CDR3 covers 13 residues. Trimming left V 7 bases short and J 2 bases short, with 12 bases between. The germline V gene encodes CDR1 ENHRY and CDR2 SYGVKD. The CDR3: CAITKDPTYEQYF. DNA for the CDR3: TGTGCCATCACTAAGGATCCGACCTACGAGCAGTACTTC.

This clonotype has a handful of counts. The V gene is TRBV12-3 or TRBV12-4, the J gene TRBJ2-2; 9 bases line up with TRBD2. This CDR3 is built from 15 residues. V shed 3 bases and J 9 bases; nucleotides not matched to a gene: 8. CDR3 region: CASSFEGSGSRELFF. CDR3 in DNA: TGTGCCAGCAGTTTCGAAGGTAGCGGGAGCCGGGAGCTGTTTTTT.

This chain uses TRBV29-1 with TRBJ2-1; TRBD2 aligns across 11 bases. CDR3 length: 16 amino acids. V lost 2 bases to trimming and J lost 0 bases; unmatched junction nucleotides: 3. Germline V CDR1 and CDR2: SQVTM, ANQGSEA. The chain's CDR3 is CSVEFGLAGSYNEQFF. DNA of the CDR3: TGCAGCGTTGAATTCGGACTAGCGGGCTCCTACAATGAGCAGTTCTTC.

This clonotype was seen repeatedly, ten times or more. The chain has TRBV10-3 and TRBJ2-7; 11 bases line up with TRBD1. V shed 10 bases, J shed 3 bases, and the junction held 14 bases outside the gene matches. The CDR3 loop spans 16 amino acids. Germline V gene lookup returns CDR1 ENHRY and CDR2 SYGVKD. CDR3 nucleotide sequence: TGTGCCACTCGGACAGGGGGCGAGGCGGGATTCTACGAGCAGTACTTC. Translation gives CATRTGGEAGFYEQYF.

DNA of the CDR3: TGTGCCAGCAGTTCCCAGGGACAGGGTGGGTGGCAGCCCCAGCATTTT. Translating it yields CASSSQGQGGWQPQHF. The V and J genes are TRBV12-3 or TRBV12-4 and TRBJ1-5; 9 nucleotides line up with TRBD1. The CDR3 runs to 16 residues. The ends lost 4 bases at V and 7 bases at J; junction bases unmatched: 11.

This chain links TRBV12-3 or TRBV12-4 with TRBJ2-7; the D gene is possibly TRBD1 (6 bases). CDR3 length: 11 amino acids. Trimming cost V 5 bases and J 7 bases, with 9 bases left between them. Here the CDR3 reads CASSRDKEQYF. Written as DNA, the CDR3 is TGTGCCAGCAGTAGGGACAAAGAGCAGTACTTC.

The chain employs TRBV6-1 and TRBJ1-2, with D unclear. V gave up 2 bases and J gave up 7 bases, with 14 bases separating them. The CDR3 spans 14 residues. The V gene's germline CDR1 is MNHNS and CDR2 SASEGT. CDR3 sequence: CASSELGGSSGYTF. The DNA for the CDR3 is TGTGCCAGCAGTGAACTGGGCGGCAGTAGTGGCTACACCTTC.

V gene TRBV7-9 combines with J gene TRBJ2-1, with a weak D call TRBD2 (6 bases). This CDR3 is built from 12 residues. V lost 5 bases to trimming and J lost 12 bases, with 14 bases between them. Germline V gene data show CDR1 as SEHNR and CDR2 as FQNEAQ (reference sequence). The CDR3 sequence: CASSPGEEGQFF. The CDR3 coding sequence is TGTGCCAGCAGCCCGGGGGAAGAAGGGCAGTTCTTC.

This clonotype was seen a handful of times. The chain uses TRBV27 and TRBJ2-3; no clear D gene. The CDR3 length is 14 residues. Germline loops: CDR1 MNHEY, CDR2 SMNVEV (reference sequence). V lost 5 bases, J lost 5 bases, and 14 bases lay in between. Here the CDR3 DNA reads TGTGCCAGCAGTCTGGCTTTACCGATAGATACGCAGTATTTT. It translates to CASSLALPIDTQYF.

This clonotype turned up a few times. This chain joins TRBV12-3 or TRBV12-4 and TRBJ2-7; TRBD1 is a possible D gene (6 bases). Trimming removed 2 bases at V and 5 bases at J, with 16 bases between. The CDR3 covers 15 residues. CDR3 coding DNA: TGTGCCAGCAGTTTAAGGGACATTGGACGGGACGAGCAGTACTTC. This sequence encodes CASSLRDIGRDEQYF.

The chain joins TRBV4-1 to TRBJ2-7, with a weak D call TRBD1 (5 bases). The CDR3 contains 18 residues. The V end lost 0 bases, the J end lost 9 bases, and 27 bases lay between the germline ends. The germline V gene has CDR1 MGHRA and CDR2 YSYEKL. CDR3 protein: CASSQDRVQGHGVFGQYF. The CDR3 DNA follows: TGCGCCAGCAGCCAAGATCGGGTCCAGGGTCATGGAGTTTTCGGGCAGTACTTC.

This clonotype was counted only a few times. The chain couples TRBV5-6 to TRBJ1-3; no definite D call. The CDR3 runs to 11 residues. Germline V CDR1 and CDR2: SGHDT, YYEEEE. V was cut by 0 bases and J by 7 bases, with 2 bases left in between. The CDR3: CASSLANTIYF. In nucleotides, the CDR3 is TGTGCCAGCAGCTTGGCTAACACCATATATTTT.

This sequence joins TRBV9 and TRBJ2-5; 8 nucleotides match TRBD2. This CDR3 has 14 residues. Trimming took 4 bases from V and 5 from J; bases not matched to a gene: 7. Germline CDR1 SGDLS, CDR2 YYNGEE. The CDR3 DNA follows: TGTGCCAGCAGCTTGTTGGGACTAGAGGAGACCCAGTACTTC. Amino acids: CASSLLGLEETQYF.

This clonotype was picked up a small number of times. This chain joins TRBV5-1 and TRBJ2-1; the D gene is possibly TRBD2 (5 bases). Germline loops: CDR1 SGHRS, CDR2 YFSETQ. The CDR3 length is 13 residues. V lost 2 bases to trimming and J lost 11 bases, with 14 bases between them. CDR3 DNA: TGCGCCAGCAGCTTAAACCACGGGATGCAGCAGTTCTTC. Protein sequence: CASSLNHGMQQFF.

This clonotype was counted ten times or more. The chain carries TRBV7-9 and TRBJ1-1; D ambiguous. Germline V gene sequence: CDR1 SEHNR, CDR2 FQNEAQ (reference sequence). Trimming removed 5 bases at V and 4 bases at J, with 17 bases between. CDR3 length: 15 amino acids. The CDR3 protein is CASSDGRRVGTEAFF. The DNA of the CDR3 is TGTGCCAGCAGCGACGGAAGGCGGGTGGGCACTGAAGCTTTCTTT.

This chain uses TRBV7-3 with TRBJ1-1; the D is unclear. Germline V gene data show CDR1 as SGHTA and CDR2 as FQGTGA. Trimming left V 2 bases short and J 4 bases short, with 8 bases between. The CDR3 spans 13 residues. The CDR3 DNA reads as TGTGCCAGCAGCTTAGACGGTCCCACTGAAGCTTTCTTT. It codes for CASSLDGPTEAFF.

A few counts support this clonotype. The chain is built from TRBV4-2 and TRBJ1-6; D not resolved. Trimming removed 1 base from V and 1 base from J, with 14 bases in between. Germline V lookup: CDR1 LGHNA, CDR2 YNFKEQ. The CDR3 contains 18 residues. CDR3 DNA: TGTGCCAGCAGCCAAGTAAACTCTGGAGGGTCCTATAATTCACCCCTCCACTTT. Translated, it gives CASSQVNSGGSYNSPLHF.

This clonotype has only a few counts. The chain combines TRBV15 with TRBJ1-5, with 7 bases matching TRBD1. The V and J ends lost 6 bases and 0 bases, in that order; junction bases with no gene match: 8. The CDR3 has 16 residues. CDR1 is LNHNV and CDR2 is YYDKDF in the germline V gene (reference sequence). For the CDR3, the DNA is TGTGCCACCAGAGAGGGGACAGTCCGTAGCAATCAGCCCCAGCATTTT. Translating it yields CATREGTVRSNQPQHF.

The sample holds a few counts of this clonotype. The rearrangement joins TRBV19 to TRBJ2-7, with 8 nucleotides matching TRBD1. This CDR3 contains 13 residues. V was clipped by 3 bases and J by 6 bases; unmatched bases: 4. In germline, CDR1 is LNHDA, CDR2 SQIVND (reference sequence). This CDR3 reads CASSMGQAREQYF. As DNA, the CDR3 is TGTGCCAGTAGTATGGGACAGGCGCGCGAGCAGTACTTC.

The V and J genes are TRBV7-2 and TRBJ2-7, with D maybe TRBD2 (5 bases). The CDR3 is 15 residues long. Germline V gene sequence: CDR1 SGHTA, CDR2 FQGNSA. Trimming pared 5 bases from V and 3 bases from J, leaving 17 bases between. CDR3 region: CASSPYSFAGYEQYF. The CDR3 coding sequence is TGTGCCAGCAGCCCCTACTCATTTGCGGGCTACGAGCAGTACTTC.

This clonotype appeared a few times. This chain's CDR3 is CSVAYGQLNYGYTF. Written as DNA, the CDR3 is TGCAGCGTTGCGTACGGGCAGCTTAACTATGGCTACACCTTC. This rearrangement joins TRBV29-1 to TRBJ1-2; D is undetermined. The CDR3 runs 14 residues. Germline V gene data show CDR1 as SQVTM and CDR2 as ANQGSEA. Trimming removed 4 bases at V and 1 base at J, with 13 bases between.